This TCR beta chain was sequenced during a study of cytomegalovirus exposure and HLA in healthy donors. At the level of the study: Clustering assigned around 77% of the approximately 400 genotyped donors to the Caucasian-associated ancestry cluster. Study outcomes and limitations: A classifier reportedly called cytomegalovirus status with high sensitivity and specificity. For most TCR beta V segments, an earlier analysis put the productive rate at about 87% or about 30% of the time. Accurate prediction of HLA-A and HLA-B alleles (for most subjects) was reportedly achieved from TCR beta sequences.

With respect to this clone: Its target is unknown.

Trimming removed 7 bases from V and 8 bases from J; junction bases left unmatched: 11. Germline V gives CDR1 MNHEY, CDR2 SVGAGI. The CDR3 is 15 amino acids. PCR employed 60 Vbeta and 13 Jbeta primers. The data were produced by immunoSEQ multiplex PCR, yet TCRdb's version contains in-frame clones alone and is incomplete. The table has 120,000 to 150,000 clones, 80% to 85% seen once. J is TRBJ1-2 and V is TRBV6-5; TRBD1 aligns across 12 bases. Sequencing was carried out using PBMCs. The source is a male donor in good health and CMV-seronegative. The CDR3 nucleotides read TGTGCCAGCACTTCAGGGGGACAGGGGGCCTTCGGCTACACCTTC. It is translated as CASTSGGQGAFGYTF.